Listed here is a single T cell receptor beta chain. The data derive from a study of blood T cell repertoires in COVID-19. At the level of the study: Both acute and convalescent COVID-19 samples were obtained from the United States, Italy and Spain. Nucleic acid was either cDNA or gDNA, and it came from T cells, B-cell-depleted T cells, or PBMCs.

In the authors' workflow: Amplification of reference gene primers was used by the study to estimate nucleated cell counts. The protocol was immunoSEQ multiplex PCR, while the TCRdb copy is restricted to in-frame clones and leaves out a portion. The V and J calls and clone size were taken over from that table, and D and trimming were inferred from the DNA. Altogether under 350,000 clones are present, 85% to 90% being singletons, with the ten largest covering 4.6%. V was pared by 0 bases and J by 8 bases, with 12 bases between. Germline V gives CDR1 SGDLS, CDR2 YYNGEE. The CDR3 sequence is 14 residues long.

The chain combines TRBV9 with TRBJ2-1; a weak D match, TRBD1 (5 bases). This receptor was taken from a man aged 40-55 years with acute or convalescent COVID-19. The sample was peripheral blood. Written as DNA, the CDR3 is TGTGCCAGCAGCGTAGTGTCAGTAGGGGATGAGCAGTTCTTC. This codes for CASSVVSVGDEQFF. The entire variable domain, with the rest obtained from reference TRBV9 and TRBJ2-1, is as follows: DSGVTQTPKHLITATGQRVTLRCSPRSGDLSVYWYQQSLDQGLQFLIQYYNGEERAKGNILERFSAQQFPDLHSELNLSSLELGDSALYFCASSVVSVGDEQFFGPGTRLTVL.